A selection of T cell receptor beta chains follows, all from one sample in a study of CD8+CD57+ T cells in acquired aplastic anemia. MiXCR, run by TCRdb on the reads, gives a single entry per CDR3 protein. Of 120,000 or so distinct CDR3 sequences in the sample, approximately 36% were seen once. The sample consisted of sorted CD4+, CD8+, or CD8+CD57+ T cells (not recorded which) from PBMCs. The receptor source for this set is a human donor with aplastic anemia. CDR3s include the opening cysteine and the closing phenylalanine or tryptophan. Fields, in order: D gene, clone size, V gene, CDR3 length, J gene, CDR3 protein, CDR3 DNA. D genes are given only for firm matches. Size is stated for part of the rows, as once, few or many counts, or as a class when the clone is expanded.

d_call: TRBD1
clone_size: many
v_call: TRBV2
cdr3_length: 12
j_call: TRBJ1-2
cdr3_aa: CASRRDRDGYTF
cdr3_nt: TGTGCCAGCAGGAGGGACAGGGACGGCTACACCTTC

d_call: TRBD2
clone_size: -
v_call: TRBV5-1
cdr3_length: 14
j_call: TRBJ2-3
cdr3_aa: CASSRLAELDTQYF
cdr3_nt: TGCGCCAGCAGCCGACTAGCGGAACTCGATACGCAGTATTTT

d_call: -
clone_size: -
v_call: TRBV10-2
cdr3_length: 13
j_call: TRBJ1-1
cdr3_aa: CASSDVANTEAFF
cdr3_nt: TGCGCCAGCAGTGATGTAGCGAACACTGAAGCTTTCTTT

d_call: -
clone_size: many
v_call: TRBV7-2
cdr3_length: 14
j_call: TRBJ2-7
cdr3_aa: CASSLSAVRYEQYF
cdr3_nt: TGTGCCAGCAGCTTGTCCGCGGTCCGTTACGAGCAGTACTTC

d_call: -
clone_size: -
v_call: TRBV7-2
cdr3_length: 15
j_call: TRBJ2-5
cdr3_aa: CASSVQGFGQETQYF
cdr3_nt: TGTGCCAGCAGCGTCCAGGGTTTCGGCCAAGAGACCCAGTACTTC

d_call: -
clone_size: many
v_call: TRBV6-2/TRBV6-3
cdr3_length: 13
j_call: TRBJ1-2
cdr3_aa: CASRDDRWNGYTF
cdr3_nt: TGTGCCAGCAGGGACGACAGGTGGAATGGCTACACCTTC

d_call: -
clone_size: many
v_call: TRBV7-6
cdr3_length: 14
j_call: TRBJ2-5
cdr3_aa: CASSPPGRGETQYF
cdr3_nt: TGTGCCAGCAGCCCCCCGGGACGAGGGGAGACCCAGTACTTC

d_call: TRBD1
clone_size: -
v_call: TRBV27
cdr3_length: 15
j_call: TRBJ1-2
cdr3_aa: CASSPRATGAQGYTF
cdr3_nt: TGTGCCAGCAGTCCCAGGGCGACAGGGGCGCAAGGCTACACCTTC

d_call: -
clone_size: -
v_call: TRBV20-1
cdr3_length: 14
j_call: TRBJ1-2
cdr3_aa: CSARLSGDGNGYTF
cdr3_nt: TGCAGTGCTAGGTTATCGGGGGATGGGAATGGCTACACCTTC

d_call: TRBD1
clone_size: few
v_call: TRBV28
cdr3_length: 16
j_call: TRBJ1-4
cdr3_aa: CASSSYTGTGVEKLFF
cdr3_nt: TGTGCCAGCAGTTCTTATACTGGGACAGGGGTTGAAAAACTGTTTTTT

d_call: TRBD2
clone_size: many
v_call: TRBV7-9
cdr3_length: 17
j_call: TRBJ2-7
cdr3_aa: CASSSRTGTIIYYEQYF
cdr3_nt: TGTGCCAGCAGCTCCCGTACCGGGACTATCATATACTACGAGCAGTACTTC

d_call: -
clone_size: -
v_call: TRBV15
cdr3_length: 15
j_call: TRBJ2-7
cdr3_aa: CATSREFGSPYEQYF
cdr3_nt: TGTGCCACCAGCAGAGAATTTGGCAGTCCCTACGAGCAGTACTTC

d_call: TRBD2
clone_size: -
v_call: TRBV25-1
cdr3_length: 17
j_call: TRBJ2-5
cdr3_aa: CASSALAGAEVQETQYF
cdr3_nt: TGTGCCAGCAGTGCCCTAGCGGGAGCTGAGGTCCAAGAGACCCAGTACTTC

d_call: TRBD1
clone_size: -
v_call: TRBV29-1
cdr3_length: 14
j_call: TRBJ1-4
cdr3_aa: CSVEITGGGEKLFF
cdr3_nt: TGCAGCGTTGAGATTACAGGGGGCGGTGAAAAACTGTTTTTT

d_call: -
clone_size: few
v_call: TRBV5-1
cdr3_length: 15
j_call: TRBJ2-5
cdr3_aa: CASSLGGRTQETQYF
cdr3_nt: TGCGCCAGCAGCTTGGGGGGCAGGACCCAAGAGACCCAGTACTTC

d_call: TRBD1
clone_size: few
v_call: TRBV19
cdr3_length: 12
j_call: TRBJ1-2
cdr3_aa: CASMDRIYGYTF
cdr3_nt: TGTGCCAGTATGGACAGGATCTATGGCTACACCTTC

d_call: TRBD1
clone_size: few
v_call: TRBV19
cdr3_length: 16
j_call: TRBJ1-2
cdr3_aa: CVSNPHQTGGFYGYTF
cdr3_nt: TGTGTCAGTAACCCCCATCAAACAGGGGGCTTCTATGGCTACACCTTC

d_call: -
clone_size: few
v_call: TRBV25-1
cdr3_length: 13
j_call: TRBJ1-3
cdr3_aa: CASRDSSRNTIYF
cdr3_nt: TGTGCCAGCAGGGACAGTTCCCGAAACACCATATATTTT

d_call: -
clone_size: many
v_call: TRBV7-3
cdr3_length: 12
j_call: TRBJ1-2
cdr3_aa: CASSDIGYGYTF
cdr3_nt: TGTGCCAGCAGTGACATAGGCTATGGCTACACCTTC

d_call: TRBD2
clone_size: -
v_call: TRBV7-6
cdr3_length: 18
j_call: TRBJ2-5
cdr3_aa: CASSFKPGLAGAQETQYF
cdr3_nt: TGTGCCAGCAGCTTTAAGCCGGGACTAGCGGGAGCCCAAGAGACCCAGTACTTC

d_call: TRBD2
clone_size: -
v_call: TRBV11-1
cdr3_length: 19
j_call: TRBJ2-5
cdr3_aa: CASSYPSLAGGKGPETQYF
cdr3_nt: TGTGCCAGCAGCTACCCCTCTCTAGCGGGGGGGAAGGGGCCAGAGACCCAGTACTTC

d_call: TRBD1
clone_size: -
v_call: TRBV19
cdr3_length: 14
j_call: TRBJ1-1
cdr3_aa: CASSTQTGRTEAFF
cdr3_nt: TGTGCCAGTAGTACCCAGACAGGGCGGACTGAAGCTTTCTTT

d_call: -
clone_size: -
v_call: TRBV4-3
cdr3_length: 14
j_call: TRBJ1-4
cdr3_aa: CASSSQSLNEKLFF
cdr3_nt: TGCGCCAGCAGCAGTCAATCGCTAAATGAAAAACTGTTTTTT

d_call: TRBD1
clone_size: -
v_call: TRBV19
cdr3_length: 13
j_call: TRBJ2-5
cdr3_aa: CASSGKTGQTQYF
cdr3_nt: TGTGCCAGTAGTGGTAAGACAGGGCAGACCCAGTACTTC

d_call: TRBD2
clone_size: -
v_call: TRBV24-1
cdr3_length: 14
j_call: TRBJ2-3
cdr3_aa: CASSVTSGGGGRYF
cdr3_nt: TGTGCCAGCAGTGTCACTAGCGGGGGGGGCGGGCGTTATTTT

d_call: TRBD2
clone_size: -
v_call: TRBV9
cdr3_length: 14
j_call: TRBJ2-7
cdr3_aa: CASSDGTRTYGQYF
cdr3_nt: TGTGCCAGCAGCGACGGGACTAGGACCTACGGGCAGTACTTC

d_call: -
clone_size: -
v_call: TRBV18
cdr3_length: 16
j_call: TRBJ1-1
cdr3_aa: CASRLGGAAENTEAFF
cdr3_nt: TGTGCCAGCCGGTTAGGGGGGGCGGCAGAAAACACTGAAGCTTTCTTT

d_call: -
clone_size: many
v_call: TRBV5-4
cdr3_length: 14
j_call: TRBJ1-2
cdr3_aa: CASSLSTVTYGYTF
cdr3_nt: TGTGCCAGCAGCTTATCGACAGTCACCTATGGCTACACCTTC

d_call: -
clone_size: many
v_call: TRBV20-1
cdr3_length: 14
j_call: TRBJ2-1
cdr3_aa: CSAIIRDGYNEQFF
cdr3_nt: TGCAGTGCTATTATCCGGGACGGATACAATGAGCAGTTCTTC

d_call: TRBD1
clone_size: -
v_call: TRBV10-1
cdr3_length: 13
j_call: TRBJ2-3
cdr3_aa: CASSEGTGGTQYF
cdr3_nt: TGCGCCAGCAGTGAGGGGACAGGGGGGACGCAGTATTTT

d_call: -
clone_size: many
v_call: TRBV4-1
cdr3_length: 14
j_call: TRBJ1-2
cdr3_aa: CASSREQEVYGYTF
cdr3_nt: TGCGCCAGCAGCCGGGAACAGGAGGTCTATGGCTACACCTTC

d_call: -
clone_size: once
v_call: TRBV7-6
cdr3_length: 13
j_call: TRBJ2-5
cdr3_aa: CASSFSGQETQYF
cdr3_nt: TGTGCCAGCAGCTTTAGCGGCCAAGAGACCCAGTACTTC

d_call: -
clone_size: many
v_call: TRBV20-1
cdr3_length: 13
j_call: TRBJ2-7
cdr3_aa: CSANTGRSYEQYF
cdr3_nt: TGCAGTGCTAACACGGGTAGATCCTACGAGCAGTACTTC

d_call: -
clone_size: many
v_call: TRBV5-4
cdr3_length: 14
j_call: TRBJ1-6
cdr3_aa: CASSLTGGNSPLHF
cdr3_nt: TGTGCCAGCAGCCTGACTGGAGGAAATTCACCCCTCCACTTT

d_call: -
clone_size: -
v_call: TRBV9
cdr3_length: 15
j_call: TRBJ1-1
cdr3_aa: CASSVGSQANTEAFF
cdr3_nt: TGTGCCAGCAGCGTAGGGTCCCAGGCGAACACTGAAGCTTTCTTT

d_call: -
clone_size: -
v_call: TRBV3-1
cdr3_length: 16
j_call: TRBJ1-1
cdr3_aa: CASSQPRAPLNTEAFF
cdr3_nt: TGTGCCAGCAGCCAACCCCGGGCTCCATTGAACACTGAAGCTTTCTTT

d_call: -
clone_size: -
v_call: TRBV28
cdr3_length: 11
j_call: TRBJ1-1
cdr3_aa: CASSSKGEAFF
cdr3_nt: TGTGCCAGCAGTTCGAAGGGTGAAGCTTTCTTT

d_call: -
clone_size: -
v_call: TRBV7-2
cdr3_length: 14
j_call: TRBJ2-5
cdr3_aa: CASSFTGILEAQYF
cdr3_nt: TGTGCCAGCAGCTTCACAGGGATCTTGGAGGCCCAGTACTTC

d_call: -
clone_size: many
v_call: TRBV6-6
cdr3_length: 13
j_call: TRBJ1-1
cdr3_aa: CASSYLGQFEAFF
cdr3_nt: TGTGCCAGCAGTTACCTCGGGCAGTTTGAAGCTTTCTTT

d_call: TRBD1
clone_size: -
v_call: TRBV10-1
cdr3_length: 16
j_call: TRBJ1-6
cdr3_aa: CASSEGQGLSDSPLHF
cdr3_nt: TGCGCCAGCAGTGAGGGACAGGGTTTATCCGATTCACCCCTCCACTTT

d_call: -
clone_size: -
v_call: TRBV5-5
cdr3_length: 17
j_call: TRBJ2-5
cdr3_aa: CASSLGTYSGNQETQYF
cdr3_nt: TGTGCCAGCAGCTTGGGCACTTATAGCGGCAACCAAGAGACCCAGTACTTC

d_call: -
clone_size: few
v_call: TRBV18
cdr3_length: 13
j_call: TRBJ2-3
cdr3_aa: CASSQGVSDTQYF
cdr3_nt: TGTGCCAGCTCACAGGGGGTCTCAGATACGCAGTATTTT

d_call: -
clone_size: many
v_call: TRBV15
cdr3_length: 15
j_call: TRBJ1-5
cdr3_aa: CATSRSRTDHQPQHF
cdr3_nt: TGTGCCACCAGCAGAAGCAGGACAGATCATCAGCCCCAGCATTTT

d_call: -
clone_size: few
v_call: TRBV6-6
cdr3_length: 14
j_call: TRBJ1-1
cdr3_aa: CASSYSQGGTEAFF
cdr3_nt: TGTGCCAGCAGTTACTCACAAGGGGGCACTGAAGCTTTCTTT

d_call: -
clone_size: -
v_call: TRBV27
cdr3_length: 17
j_call: TRBJ1-1
cdr3_aa: CASSLLGDRGRRTEAFF
cdr3_nt: TGTGCCAGCAGTTTATTAGGGGACCGGGGACGCAGAACTGAAGCTTTCTTT

d_call: -
clone_size: many
v_call: TRBV12-3/TRBV12-4
cdr3_length: 14
j_call: TRBJ1-1
cdr3_aa: CASSWSQSNTEAFF
cdr3_nt: TGTGCCAGCAGTTGGAGTCAGTCGAACACTGAAGCTTTCTTT

d_call: -
clone_size: many
v_call: TRBV6-6
cdr3_length: 13
j_call: TRBJ2-6
cdr3_aa: CASSSPGANVLTF
cdr3_nt: TGTGCCAGCAGTTCGCCTGGGGCCAACGTCCTGACTTTC

d_call: -
clone_size: -
v_call: TRBV12-3/TRBV12-4
cdr3_length: 13
j_call: TRBJ2-1
cdr3_aa: CASSLPKVNEQFF
cdr3_nt: TGTGCCAGCAGTTTACCTAAGGTTAATGAGCAGTTCTTC

d_call: -
clone_size: -
v_call: TRBV29-1
cdr3_length: 11
j_call: TRBJ2-7
cdr3_aa: CSCGGELEQYF
cdr3_nt: TGCAGCTGTGGCGGGGAGCTCGAGCAGTACTTC

d_call: -
clone_size: -
v_call: TRBV19
cdr3_length: 13
j_call: TRBJ1-5
cdr3_aa: CASSILGDQPQHF
cdr3_nt: TGTGCCAGTAGTATATTGGGGGATCAGCCCCAGCATTTT

d_call: -
clone_size: few
v_call: TRBV19
cdr3_length: 14
j_call: TRBJ2-7
cdr3_aa: CASSRRGTDYEQYF
cdr3_nt: TGTGCCAGTAGTCGTCGCGGGACAGACTACGAGCAGTACTTC

d_call: TRBD1
clone_size: many
v_call: TRBV6-1
cdr3_length: 13
j_call: TRBJ1-5
cdr3_aa: CASNDRVNQPQHF
cdr3_nt: TGTGCCAGCAACGACAGGGTGAATCAGCCCCAGCATTTT

d_call: -
clone_size: many
v_call: TRBV4-3
cdr3_length: 17
j_call: TRBJ2-7
cdr3_aa: CASSQVRMASDAYEQYF
cdr3_nt: TGCGCCAGCAGCCAAGTCCGTATGGCCAGTGACGCCTACGAGCAGTACTTC

d_call: TRBD1
clone_size: -
v_call: TRBV19
cdr3_length: 15
j_call: TRBJ2-5
cdr3_aa: CASSNRDRSQETQYF
cdr3_nt: TGTGCCAGTAGTAACCGGGACAGGAGCCAAGAGACCCAGTACTTC